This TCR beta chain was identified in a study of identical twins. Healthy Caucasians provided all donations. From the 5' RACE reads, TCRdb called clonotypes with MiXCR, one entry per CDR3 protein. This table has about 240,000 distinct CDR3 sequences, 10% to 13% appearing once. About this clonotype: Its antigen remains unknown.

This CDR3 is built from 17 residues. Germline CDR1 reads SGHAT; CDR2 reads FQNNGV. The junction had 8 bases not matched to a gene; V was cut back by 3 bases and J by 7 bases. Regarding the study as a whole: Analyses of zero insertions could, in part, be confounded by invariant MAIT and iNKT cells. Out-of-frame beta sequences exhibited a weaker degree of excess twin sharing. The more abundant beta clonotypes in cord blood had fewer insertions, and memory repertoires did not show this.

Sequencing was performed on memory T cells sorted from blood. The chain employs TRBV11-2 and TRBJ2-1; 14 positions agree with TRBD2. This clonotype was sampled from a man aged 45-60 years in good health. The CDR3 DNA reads TGTGCCAGCAGCTTGGATGGGACTAGCGGGAGTTGGAATGAGCAGTTCTTC. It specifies CASSLDGTSGSWNEQFF.